A selection of T cell receptor beta chains follows, all from one sample in a study of cytomegalovirus exposure and HLA in healthy donors. The repertoire was sequenced with immunoSEQ multiplex PCR; TCRdb's copy has only in-frame clones and lacks some. The table lists under 200,000 clones, around three quarters of them singletons. Sequencing was carried out using PBMCs. All receptors come from a young woman in good health and CMV-seropositive. The CDR3 runs from the conserved cysteine through the conserved F or W. The D gene is left open where the match is weak. Clone size is shown for a subset of rows, as once, few, many or a class of expanded clone.

V gene	clone size	D gene	J gene	CDR3 protein	CDR3 DNA
TRBV5-1	few	.	TRBJ1-4	CASSLARGNEKLFF	TGCGCCAGCAGCTTAGCACGGGGTAATGAAAAACTGTTTTTT
TRBV29-1	few	TRBD2	TRBJ2-3	CSVVGTSGRNTDTQYF	TGCAGCGTTGTAGGGACTAGCGGGAGGAACACAGATACGCAGTATTTT
TRBV7-9	.	TRBD1	TRBJ2-1	CASSLRRGTGGNEQFF	TGTGCCAGCAGCTTAAGAAGGGGGACAGGGGGAAATGAGCAGTTCTTC
TRBV5-4	.	TRBD2	TRBJ2-7	CASSLVGGRGYEQYF	TGTGCCAGCAGCTTGGTCGGCGGGAGAGGCTACGAGCAGTACTTC
TRBV27	.	.	TRBJ1-2	CASSLYLGGANYGYTF	TGTGCCAGCAGTTTATATTTAGGGGGGGCTAACTATGGCTACACCTTC
TRBV27	few	TRBD2	TRBJ2-3	CASSLRGDTTDTQYF	TGTGCCAGCAGTTTGCGGGGGGACACCACAGATACGCAGTATTTT
TRBV19	once	TRBD1	TRBJ1-4	CASSPKTGGVPEKLFF	TGTGCCAGTAGTCCGAAGACAGGGGGCGTCCCTGAAAAACTGTTTTTT
TRBV19	.	TRBD1	TRBJ2-1	CASSPTGTEIYNEQFF	TGTGCCAGTAGCCCCACCGGGACAGAGATCTACAATGAGCAGTTCTTC
TRBV5-1	.	TRBD1	TRBJ1-4	CASRLGQGRGTTNEKLFF	TGCGCCAGCAGGCTCGGACAGGGAAGGGGGACAACTAATGAAAAACTGTTTTTT
TRBV5-1	.	.	TRBJ2-5	CASSLPRTAKPTQYF	TGCGCCAGCAGCTTGCCCCGGACTGCGAAGCCCACCCAGTACTTC
TRBV29-1	few	TRBD1	TRBJ2-5	CSAQGLGTGEGETQYF	TGCAGCGCTCAAGGATTAGGGACAGGGGAAGGAGAGACCCAGTACTTC
TRBV6-5	.	.	TRBJ1-4	CASSYSLKAGEKLFF	TGTGCCAGCAGTTACTCGCTTAAAGCGGGTGAAAAACTGTTTTTT
TRBV2	few	.	TRBJ1-2	CASSEGGQGYTF	TGTGCCAGCAGTGAGGGGGGGCAAGGCTACACCTTC
TRBV7-9	.	TRBD1	TRBJ2-1	CASGTGGINEQFF	TGTGCCAGCGGGACAGGGGGAATCAATGAGCAGTTCTTC
TRBV6-5	.	TRBD1	TRBJ2-7	CASSYRGQGSYEQYF	TGTGCCAGCAGTTACCGGGGACAGGGTTCCTACGAGCAGTACTTC
TRBV5-1	once	TRBD1	TRBJ2-7	CASSLKMTGLEQYF	TGCGCCAGCAGCTTAAAAATGACAGGGCTCGAGCAGTACTTC
TRBV6-1	.	.	TRBJ1-1	CASSGQGLWTEAFF	TGTGCCAGCAGCGGTCAGGGCCTTTGGACTGAAGCTTTCTTT
TRBV10-3	.	.	TRBJ2-7	CAISEGGEQYF	TGTGCCATCAGTGAAGGAGGTGAGCAGTACTTC
TRBV27	.	TRBD1	TRBJ2-5	CASSLQGALNQYF	TGTGCCAGCAGTTTACAGGGGGCCCTAAACCAGTACTTC
TRBV4-1	.	.	TRBJ1-2	CASSQDPTTAYGYTF	TGCGCCAGCAGCCAAGATCCTACGACAGCCTATGGCTACACCTTC
TRBV30	.	TRBD2	TRBJ2-5	CAWSKTSGTQETQYF	TGTGCCTGGAGTAAGACTAGCGGGACCCAAGAGACCCAGTACTTC
TRBV15	.	.	TRBJ1-1	CATSRAVQGNTEAFF	TGTGCCACCAGCAGAGCGGTTCAGGGGAACACTGAAGCTTTCTTT
TRBV30	.	.	TRBJ1-2	CAWDQGNYGYTF	TGTGCCTGGGATCAGGGGAACTATGGCTACACCTTC
TRBV2	.	TRBD1	TRBJ1-1	CASSEGRGKTEAFF	TGTGCCAGCAGTGAAGGCAGGGGGAAAACTGAAGCTTTCTTT
TRBV28	.	.	TRBJ2-7	CASSTTGKKYF	TGTGCCAGCAGTACCACAGGGAAAAAATACTTC
TRBV29-1	few	.	TRBJ1-3	CSVEEGTTGNTIYF	TGCAGCGTTGAAGAGGGGACAACTGGAAACACCATATATTTT
TRBV6-5	.	.	TRBJ1-1	CASSPNGGSTEAFF	TGTGCCAGCAGCCCTAACGGAGGGTCTACTGAAGCTTTCTTT
TRBV28	.	.	TRBJ1-5	CAAGASMGSNQPQHF	TGTGCCGCGGGGGCCTCTATGGGGAGTAATCAGCCCCAGCATTTT
TRBV5-1	many	TRBD1	TRBJ1-1	CASSSKISQGAVTEAFF	TGCGCCAGCAGCTCGAAAATTTCTCAGGGGGCGGTCACTGAAGCTTTCTTT
TRBV5-6	.	TRBD2	TRBJ2-2	CASSQLGLAGVGELFF	TGTGCCAGCAGCCAACTGGGACTAGCGGGAGTCGGGGAGCTGTTTTTT
TRBV27	.	.	TRBJ2-2	CASSPGQGLGGELFF	TGTGCCAGCAGTCCCGGCCAGGGTTTAGGCGGGGAGCTGTTTTTT
TRBV9	.	TRBD2	TRBJ2-5	CASSGPRGVQETQYF	TGTGCCAGCAGCGGTCCCCGGGGGGTCCAAGAGACCCAGTACTTC
TRBV7-9	.	.	TRBJ1-1	CASSRKGGEGTEAFF	TGTGCCAGCAGTCGTAAGGGGGGGGAGGGCACTGAAGCTTTCTTT
TRBV30	.	TRBD1	TRBJ1-3	CAWIRQGEGNTIYF	TGTGCCTGGATTCGACAGGGAGAAGGAAACACCATATATTTT
TRBV5-1	few	TRBD1	TRBJ2-1	CASSTTGDSYNEQFF	TGCGCCAGCAGCACAACAGGGGACTCCTACAATGAGCAGTTCTTC
TRBV18	.	TRBD1	TRBJ1-5	CASSQGQGGNQPQHF	TGTGCCAGCTCACAAGGACAGGGCGGCAATCAGCCCCAGCATTTT
TRBV30	few	.	TRBJ2-2	CAWREGSYTGELFF	TGTGCCTGGAGGGAGGGGTCCTACACCGGGGAGCTGTTTTTT
TRBV7-8	.	TRBD1	TRBJ2-7	CASSSPSGQVSYEQYF	TGTGCCAGCAGCTCGCCCTCGGGACAGGTATCCTACGAGCAGTACTTC
TRBV18	.	TRBD1	TRBJ1-1	CASSPQGAQTEAFF	TGTGCCAGCTCACCACAGGGGGCGCAAACTGAAGCTTTCTTT
TRBV5-5	.	.	TRBJ2-3	CASDRLSTDTQYF	TGTGCCAGCGACAGGCTGAGCACAGATACGCAGTATTTT
TRBV28	.	.	TRBJ2-5	CASSLFGAGEETQYF	TGTGCCAGCAGTTTATTCGGTGCGGGCGAGGAGACCCAGTACTTC
TRBV5-4	.	TRBD1	TRBJ2-2	CASSRDSANTGELFF	TGTGCCAGCAGCCGGGACAGCGCGAACACCGGGGAGCTGTTTTTT